This T cell receptor beta chain was profiled in a study of identical twins. Whole-study findings and limits: Interpretation of the results relied on cross-sectional statistical analysis and not on following the same donors. Twin-shared out-of-frame alpha sequences were enriched for low generation probability. Twin sharing of out-of-frame TCR alpha was underestimated by models in monozygotic pairs.

Of note for this clonotype: Its antigen is unknown.

A single record per CDR3 protein comes from TCRdb applying MiXCR to the 5' RACE reads. The data contain 700,000 or so distinct CDR3 sequences, 8.5% to 9.5% of them seen just once; the ten biggest clones take up 0.75% to 1%. Trimming removed 10 bases from V and 6 bases from J, with 25 bases in between. The CDR3 sequence is 16 residues long. These data also formed part of another study, on yellow fever vaccine responses in identical twins.

The source material was PBMCs. This sequence was found in a woman under 30 in good health. This rearrangement joins TRBV12-3 or TRBV12-4 to TRBJ2-1; maybe TRBD2 (5 bases). The CDR3 region is CATHKRVGPAGNEQFF. The CDR3 coding sequence is TGTGCCACCCATAAGAGGGTTGGCCCCGCAGGCAATGAGCAGTTCTTC.